The 31 T cell receptor beta chains presented below share a single source sample, sequenced in a study of blood T cells in healthy people across ages. Through a sample-barcoded 5' primer and a J-beta primer mix, a second PCR was run for roughly 7 to 12 cycles. Each CDR3 protein is one row after TCRdb ran MiXCR on the 5' RACE reads. The sample lists hundreds of thousands of distinct CDR3 sequences, approximately 50% occurring once. The sample was blood. The receptors were sampled from a woman aged 55-70 years in good health.

The chain is built from TRBV3-1 and TRBJ2-5; 11 nucleotides match TRBD2. Germline assignment: CDR1 LGHDT and CDR2 YNNKEL (reference sequence). The ends lost 4 bases at V and 1 base at J; junction bases unmatched: 11. The CDR3 sequence is 18 residues long. The CDR3 region has the DNA TGTGCCAGCAGCCTACCCCGGGGGACTAGCGGACCCCAAGAGACCCAGTACTTC. As protein: CASSLPRGTSGPQETQYF.

The table lists this clonotype with a few counts. The genes are TRBV7-9 and TRBJ2-7; a weak D match, TRBD2 (7 bases). Trimming removed 5 bases at V and 4 bases at J, with 21 bases between. Germline CDR1 and CDR2: SEHNR and FQNEAQ (reference sequence). The CDR3 spans 16 residues. The CDR3 sequence: CASSLEGGAYSYEQYF. In nucleotides, the CDR3 is TGTGCCAGCAGCCTAGAAGGGGGGGCTTACAGTTACGAGCAGTACTTC.

This clonotype was detected a few times. The chain couples TRBV18 to TRBJ1-2; D is possibly TRBD1 (6 bases). Germline values: CDR1 KGHSH, CDR2 LQKENI. The CDR3 is made up of 14 amino acids. V lost 0 bases and J 4 bases, leaving 9 bases between the germline ends. CDR3 loop: CASSPPRDTYGYTF. The CDR3 DNA sequence: TGTGCCAGCTCACCACCCCGGGACACCTATGGCTACACCTTC.

The CDR3 region has the DNA TGTGCCAGCACCTATTCCGTAGCGGGAGAAAGGGTATACAATGAGCAGTTCTTC. Its translation is CASTYSVAGERVYNEQFF. The chain uses TRBV5-5 and TRBJ2-1; 9 bases fit TRBD2. The CDR3 loop spans 18 amino acids. Trimming cost V 6 bases and J 4 bases; bases outside gene matches: 17. Germline V gene sequence: CDR1 SGHKS, CDR2 YYEKEE (reference sequence).

The CDR3 sequence is CSARDTGSGGQETQYF. Written as DNA, the CDR3 is TGCAGTGCTAGAGATACGGGTAGCGGGGGTCAAGAGACCCAGTACTTC. The chain uses TRBV20-1 and TRBJ2-5; 9 bases line up with TRBD2. After removal of 0 bases from V and 2 bases from J, the junction contained 7 bases not matched to a gene. Germline-derived CDR1 and CDR2 are DFQATT and SNEGSKA (reference sequence). The CDR3 runs to 16 residues.

The V call is TRBV9, the J call TRBJ2-1; 8 bases agree with TRBD2. The CDR3 spans 16 residues. Germline CDR1 and CDR2: SGDLS and YYNGEE. V was pared by 0 bases and J by 7 bases, with 9 bases of the junction left unmatched. In DNA form, the CDR3 reads TGTGCCAGCAGCGTAGTGAAGAGCGGGAGCAAAAATGAGCAGTTCTTC. As protein: CASSVVKSGSKNEQFF.

This clonotype was detected once. The chain employs TRBV20-1 and TRBJ2-7; 9 bases fit TRBD1. This CDR3 region has 13 residues. With V trimmed by 3 bases and J by 4 bases, 4 bases remained unmatched. The germline CDR1 and CDR2 sequences are DFQATT and SNEGSKA (reference sequence). The CDR3: CSASRDRVYEQYF. CDR3 DNA sequence: TGCAGTGCTAGCCGGGACAGGGTGTACGAGCAGTACTTC.

This rearrangement joins TRBV28 to TRBJ2-4, with TRBD2 matching over 14 bases. There are 18 residues in the CDR3. J was trimmed by 15 bases and V by 3 bases; bases with no gene match: 19. Germline-derived CDR1 and CDR2 are MDHEN and SYDVKM. The CDR3: CASSFVPGLAGVNYERYF. The DNA for the CDR3 is TGTGCCAGCAGTTTCGTCCCGGGACTAGCGGGAGTGAACTACGAGCGGTACTTC.

The chain links TRBV20-1 to TRBJ2-5, with D tentatively TRBD1 (6 bases). The closer fit of TRBJ2-7 to the DNA end suggests the J call may be wrong. CDR3 length equals 15 residues. Germline V lookup: CDR1 DFQATT, CDR2 SNEGSKA (reference sequence). This CDR3 is CSARDSRDKPHEQYF. CDR3 DNA: TGCAGTGCTAGAGATTCACGGGACAAGCCCCACGAGCAGTACTTC.

The rearrangement joins TRBV30 to TRBJ1-4, with 7 bases fitting TRBD1. Unmatched junction bases numbered 7, after V lost 7 bases and J lost 2 bases. Germline V CDR1 and CDR2: GTSNPN, SVGIG (reference sequence). This CDR3 region has 14 residues. CDR3 DNA sequence: TGTGCCTCCACCCACAGGGGCACTAATGAAAAACTGTTTTTT. The encoded protein is CASTHRGTNEKLFF.

This clonotype was recorded at least ten times. The rearrangement links TRBV2 to TRBJ1-2; a weak D match, TRBD1 (5 bases). The CDR3 is 14 amino acids. V shed 7 bases and J shed 0 bases, with 12 bases lying between them. Germline CDR1 is SNHLY and CDR2 is FYNNEI. The CDR3 reads CASKLTGANYGYTF. In nucleotides, the CDR3 is TGTGCCAGCAAGCTCACAGGAGCTAACTATGGCTACACCTTC.

This clonotype was seen only a few times. CDR3 nucleotides: TGCGCCAGCAGCTTGGAGGCTAGAAAAGATACGCAGTATTTT. Translated: CASSLEARKDTQYF. The J gene is TRBJ2-3, the V gene TRBV5-1; D is ambiguous. Per the germline V gene, CDR1 is SGHRS and CDR2 is YFSETQ. Between the trimmed V and J ends, which lost 0 bases and 5 bases, there was a span of 10 bases. The CDR3 consists of 14 residues. The full variable domain, in which reference TRBV5-1 and TRBJ2-3 provide the parts outside the CDR3, is KAGVTQTPRYLIKTRGQQVTLSCSPISGHRSVSWYQQTPGQGLQFLFEYFSETQRNKGNFPGRFSGRQFSNSRSEMNVSTLELGDSALYLCASSLEARKDTQYFGPGTRLTVL.

The rearrangement joins TRBV7-6 to TRBJ2-2, with D unclear. From germline, CDR1 is SGHVS and CDR2 FNYEAQ. V was trimmed by 7 bases and J by 6 bases, leaving 9 bases between them. This CDR3 is 12 amino acids long. This CDR3 is CASTSRPGELFF. DNA of the CDR3: TGTGCCAGCACCTCACGTCCCGGGGAGCTGTTTTTT.

This clonotype was seen only a few times. The gene calls are TRBV6-2 or TRBV6-3 and TRBJ1-1; unclear D gene. This CDR3 is 17 amino acids long. The V gene lost 2 bases and the J gene lost 1 base, with 17 bases spanning the gap. Germline values: CDR1 MNHEY, CDR2 SVGEGT. The CDR3 nucleotides are TGTGCCAGCAGTTACGAGTCCTCGAAGGTAGAGAACACTGAAGCTTTCTTT. This encodes CASSYESSKVENTEAFF.

The chain uses TRBV20-1 and TRBJ1-1; no clear D gene. The CDR3 sequence is 11 residues long. The germline V and J ends were trimmed by 4 bases and 3 bases, with 6 bases remaining between them. Germline CDR1 is DFQATT and CDR2 is SNEGSKA (reference sequence). CDR3 coding DNA: TGCAGTGCTACTCCGGACACTGAAGCTTTCTTT. Its protein is CSATPDTEAFF.

This rearrangement joins TRBV28 to TRBJ1-2; D possibly corresponds to TRBD1 (6 bases). The CDR3 runs to 14 residues. Deletions cut 5 bases from V and 4 bases from J, with 14 bases between. Germline CDR1 reads MDHEN; CDR2 reads SYDVKM. The CDR3 region has the DNA TGTGCCAGCAGTGGGGGGGCGCTCGGCTATGGCTACACCTTC. Translation gives CASSGGALGYGYTF.

At least ten counts were recorded for this clonotype. The chain has TRBV28 and TRBJ1-2, with D possibly TRBD1 on 6 matching bases. Germline loops: CDR1 MDHEN, CDR2 SYDVKM. V lost 5 bases to trimming and J lost 7 bases, with 17 bases between them. This CDR3 is 14 amino acids long. The CDR3 is CASSPGTRVGGYTF. CDR3 DNA: TGTGCCAGCAGTCCCGGGACACGAGTAGGTGGCTACACCTTC.

A single count supports this clonotype. The chain couples TRBV18 to TRBJ2-3; D may match TRBD1 or TRBD2 (5 bases each). V was pared by 1 base and J by 2 bases, with 16 bases between. CDR1 is KGHSH and CDR2 is LQKENI in the germline V gene. The CDR3 runs to 17 residues. CDR3 nucleotides: TGTGCCAGCTCACCACGGATGTCCGGGGCTCACACAGATACGCAGTATTTT. Translation: CASSPRMSGAHTDTQYF.

The chain employs TRBV20-1 and TRBJ1-2; 9 bases are shared with TRBD1. Germline CDR1 and CDR2: DFQATT and SNEGSKA (reference sequence). The CDR3 has 13 amino acids. After removal of 8 bases from V and 8 bases from J, the junction contained 12 bases not matched to a gene. This CDR3 reads CSSPRGQGYGYTF. The CDR3, as DNA: TGCAGTTCGCCTCGGGGACAGGGTTACGGCTACACCTTC.

The rearrangement joins TRBV5-1 to TRBJ2-5, with D uncertain. Germline V gene data show CDR1 as SGHRS and CDR2 as YFSETQ. V was clipped by 1 base and J by 3 bases, with 7 bases between them. The CDR3 totals 13 residues. CDR3 nucleotides: TGCGCCAGCAGCTTGTATAGCAAAGAGACCCAGTACTTC. Amino acid sequence: CASSLYSKETQYF.

The chain uses TRBV6-6 and TRBJ2-7; 7 nucleotides match TRBD1. Germline values: CDR1 MNHNY, CDR2 SVGAGI (reference sequence). The V segment lost 6 bases and the J segment 3 bases; nucleotides outside the gene matches: 5. The CDR3 consists of 13 residues. The CDR3 loop is CASRPGQVYEQYF. CDR3 DNA: TGTGCCAGCAGGCCCGGACAGGTCTACGAGCAGTACTTC.

V and J are TRBV7-2 and TRBJ1-1; 8 bases are a match to TRBD1. Germline values: CDR1 SGHTA, CDR2 FQGNSA. The CDR3 has 16 amino acids. V trimming: 6 bases; J trimming: 5 bases; junction bases outside the gene matches: 14. The CDR3 sequence is CASSRNPGGARTEAFF. The CDR3 DNA is TGTGCCAGCAGTCGGAATCCAGGGGGCGCGCGGACTGAAGCTTTCTTT.

This clonotype has more than one count but fewer than ten. With a much larger clone just one base away, this may be a read error. V usage is TRBV7-2 and J usage is TRBJ2-4; TRBD1 is a possible D gene (7 bases). Germline lookup yields CDR1 SGHTA and CDR2 FQGNSA. The CDR3 contains 17 residues. Between the trimmed V and J ends, which lost 1 base and 0 bases, there was a span of 13 bases. The CDR3 is CASSLGGGGGAKNIQYF. DNA of the CDR3: TGTGCCAGCAGCTTAGGAGGAGGGGGCGGAGCCAAAAACATTCAGTACTTC.

The chain is built from TRBV20-1 and TRBJ1-1; D gene ambiguous. Per the germline V gene, CDR1 is DFQATT and CDR2 is SNEGSKA (reference sequence). V gave up 2 bases and J gave up 0 bases, with 13 bases separating them. The CDR3 is made up of 15 amino acids. CDR3 in amino acids: CSARKKGDLNTEAFF. CDR3 nucleotide sequence: TGCAGTGCTAGAAAGAAAGGTGATTTGAACACTGAAGCTTTCTTT.

This clonotype was seen a handful of times. The rearrangement joins TRBV2 to TRBJ1-2; D gene unclear. Per germline, CDR1 SNHLY and CDR2 FYNNEI. V gave up 7 bases and J gave up 4 bases, with 13 bases separating them. The CDR3 runs to 13 residues. The CDR3 loop is CASIPGPGYGYTF. The CDR3 DNA reads TGTGCCAGCATCCCGGGCCCCGGCTATGGCTACACCTTC.

Remarks on this clonotype: This could be a read error, since a much larger clone is one nucleotide away. The CDR3 is CASGQAGGGYNEQFF. CDR3 DNA: TGTGCCAGCGGACAGGCGGGAGGTGGTTACAATGAGCAGTTCTTC. This chain joins TRBV7-2 and TRBJ2-1; a possible D gene is TRBD2 (8 bases). This CDR3 is 15 amino acids long. Germline-derived CDR1 and CDR2 are SGHTA and FQGNSA. Trimming removed 8 bases at V and 4 bases at J, with 18 bases between.

The rearrangement joins TRBV28 to TRBJ2-4; D may match TRBD1 or TRBD2 (5 bases each). Germline V lookup: CDR1 MDHEN, CDR2 SYDVKM. Between the trimmed V and J ends, which lost 4 bases and 13 bases, there was a span of 14 bases. The CDR3 totals 12 residues. CDR3 residues: CASSWAVGEQYF. The CDR3 DNA is TGTGCCAGCAGTTGGGCCGTGGGGGAGCAGTACTTC.

This clonotype was found once. The gene calls are TRBV28 and TRBJ1-2; 8 nucleotides agree with TRBD1. The CDR3 spans 17 residues. With 7 bases clipped from V and 2 bases from J, the junction kept 15 bases outside the gene matches. The germline CDR1 and CDR2 sequences are MDHEN and SYDVKM. The DNA for the CDR3 is TGTGCCAGCAAAATAGGGACAGGAAAAGGGCAAAACTATGGCTACACCTTC. This gives the protein CASKIGTGKGQNYGYTF.

This chain uses TRBV29-1 with TRBJ2-7; 9 bases fit TRBD2. Trimming removed 5 bases from V and 1 base from J; junction bases left unmatched: 3. Germline CDR1 and CDR2: SQVTM and ANQGSEA. CDR3 size: 13 residues. The CDR3 spells CSVSGRTSYEQYF. In nucleotides, the CDR3 is TGCAGCGTTAGCGGGAGGACTTCCTACGAGCAGTACTTC.

This clonotype has just a few counts. The chain uses TRBV18 and TRBJ2-3; the D call may be TRBD1 or TRBD2 (5 bases each). This CDR3 contains 15 residues. V lost 5 bases and J 0 bases, leaving 12 bases between the germline ends. Germline CDR1 reads KGHSH; CDR2 reads LQKENI. For the CDR3, the DNA is TGTGCCAGCTCAGGCTCTGAGGGGAGCACAGATACGCAGTATTTT. It is translated as CASSGSEGSTDTQYF.

The chain recombines TRBV7-2 with TRBJ1-2; 9 bases map to TRBD1. Germline V gives CDR1 SGHTA, CDR2 FQGNSA. The length of the CDR3 is 14 residues. V dropped 5 bases and J dropped 5; count of bases not matched to a gene: 6. The CDR3 DNA sequence: TGTGCCAGCAGCCGTGGTGGGACAGGGTATGGCTACACCTTC. It yields the protein CASSRGGTGYGYTF.